A selection of T cell receptor beta chains follows, all from one sample in a study of blood T cell repertoires in COVID-19. Only in-frame clones appear in the TCRdb table, and some are missing; sequencing was by immunoSEQ multiplex PCR. The sample has approximately 300,000 clones, about 92% seen once. The sample was PBMCs or T cells enriched from blood (not recorded which). These TCRs come from a man between 60 and 70 years old who had recovered from COVID-19. Each CDR3 is given with its conserved first and last residue. The D gene is left open where the match is weak. Rows give clone size only sometimes, using once, few, many, or a class for an expanded clone.

v_gene	abundance	len	d_gene	j_gene	CDR3aa	CDR3nt
TRBV30	-	15	TRBD1	TRBJ1-5	CAWSVQTGTNQPQHF	TGTGCCTGGAGTGTACAGACAGGGACCAATCAGCCCCAGCATTTT
TRBV18	-	16	-	TRBJ2-7	CASSLGGGARSYEQYF	TGTGCCAGCTCACTGGGAGGCGGAGCTCGCTCCTACGAGCAGTACTTC
TRBV28	-	15	TRBD2	TRBJ2-1	CASSLLAGTSGEQFF	TGTGCCAGCAGTTTACTAGCGGGAACCTCAGGGGAGCAGTTCTTC
TRBV9	-	17	-	TRBJ1-6	CASSPSGGSSYNSPLHF	TGTGCCAGCAGCCCTAGTGGAGGGAGCTCCTATAATTCACCCCTCCACTTT
TRBV6-5	-	15	-	TRBJ1-1	CASRNLGGASTEAFF	TGTGCCAGCAGGAATCTTGGGGGCGCTAGCACTGAAGCTTTCTTT
TRBV30	few	13	-	TRBJ1-1	CAWSLASGTEAFF	TGTGCCTGGAGTCTTGCGTCGGGCACTGAAGCTTTCTTT
TRBV7-9	-	16	-	TRBJ1-2	CASSAEGALGDYGYTF	TGTGCCAGCAGCGCAGAAGGGGCACTTGGTGACTATGGCTACACCTTC
TRBV6-1	-	14	-	TRBJ2-1	CASSEARTSPEQFF	TGTGCCAGCAGTGAAGCCCGCACATCCCCAGAGCAGTTCTTC
TRBV29-1	-	14	TRBD1	TRBJ2-7	CSVKHRDSSYEQYF	TGCAGCGTTAAACATCGGGACAGCTCCTACGAGCAGTACTTC
TRBV11-2	-	14	TRBD1	TRBJ2-5	CASSARGSKETQYF	TGTGCCAGCAGCGCCAGGGGGTCCAAAGAGACCCAGTACTTC
TRBV3-1/TRBV3-2	-	14	TRBD1	TRBJ1-3	CASSQDRWGNTIYF	TGTGCCAGCAGCCAGGACAGGTGGGGAAACACCATATATTTT
TRBV25-1	-	15	TRBD1	TRBJ2-7	CASSPVGQGFGEQYF	TGTGCCAGCTCACCGGTGGGACAGGGGTTCGGCGAGCAGTACTTC
TRBV3-1/TRBV3-2	-	13	-	TRBJ2-5	CASSPVNQETQYF	TGTGCCAGCAGCCCGGTTAACCAAGAGACCCAGTACTTC
TRBV4-3	-	16	TRBD1	TRBJ2-1	CASSHGAGTGHNEQFF	TGCGCCAGCAGCCACGGCGCCGGGACAGGGCACAATGAGCAGTTCTTC
TRBV5-4	-	15	TRBD2	TRBJ2-7	CASSGIAGGSYEQYF	TGTGCCAGCAGCGGCATAGCGGGCGGCTCCTACGAGCAGTACTTC
TRBV15	-	18	-	TRBJ2-5	CATSREGASGGGRETQYF	TGTGCCACCAGCAGAGAAGGGGCTAGCGGAGGGGGGAGAGAGACCCAGTACTTC
TRBV7-2	-	13	TRBD1	TRBJ2-1	CASSLAWDREQFF	TGTGCCAGCAGCTTAGCATGGGACAGGGAACAGTTCTTC
TRBV2	-	15	-	TRBJ2-1	CASRPVNAVNNEQFF	TGTGCCAGCAGACCCGTGAATGCGGTTAACAATGAGCAGTTCTTC
TRBV10-3	-	13	-	TRBJ1-1	CAIRADLNTEAFF	TGTGCCATCAGGGCAGACTTGAACACTGAAGCTTTCTTT
TRBV5-1	-	16	-	TRBJ2-2	CASSPTPGHNTGELFF	TGCGCCAGCAGCCCGACTCCGGGACACAACACCGGGGAGCTGTTTTTT
TRBV2	-	13	TRBD1	TRBJ2-7	CASRAGTGYEQYF	TGTGCCAGCAGAGCCGGGACAGGGTACGAGCAGTACTTC
TRBV7-2	-	15	TRBD1	TRBJ1-6	CASSLGRRGRSPLHF	TGTGCCAGCAGCTTAGGGCGGAGGGGGCGCTCACCCCTCCACTTT
TRBV12-3/TRBV12-4	-	11	-	TRBJ2-4	CASSALNIQYF	TGTGCCAGCAGTGCGTTAAACATTCAGTACTTC
TRBV7-9	-	16	-	TRBJ2-2	CASSLDPWRVTGELFF	TGTGCCAGCAGCTTAGATCCTTGGAGGGTAACCGGGGAGCTGTTTTTT
TRBV28	-	14	-	TRBJ1-6	CASSLGGWDSPLHF	TGTGCCAGCAGTTTAGGGGGCTGGGATTCACCCCTCCACTTT
TRBV3-1/TRBV3-2	-	16	TRBD2	TRBJ2-7	CASSPGLAGVVYEQYF	TGTGCCAGCAGCCCAGGACTAGCGGGAGTAGTGTACGAGCAGTACTTC
TRBV13	-	14	TRBD2	TRBJ2-7	CASRRGGRRYEQYF	TGTGCCAGCCGTCGGGGGGGGCGCCGGTACGAGCAGTACTTC
TRBV3-1/TRBV3-2	-	14	-	TRBJ2-5	CASSQGRVGETQYF	TGTGCCAGCAGCCAAGGCAGGGTGGGGGAGACCCAGTACTTC
TRBV19	-	18	-	TRBJ2-6	CASSLSGRGFEGANVLTF	TGTGCCAGTAGTCTATCGGGACGGGGGTTTGAGGGGGCCAACGTCCTGACTTTC
TRBV7-2	-	12	-	TRBJ1-2	CASSTGTGGYTF	TGTGCCAGCAGCACGGGGACTGGGGGCTACACCTTC
TRBV24-1	-	12	-	TRBJ2-3	CATSGRTDTQYF	TGTGCCACCAGTGGCAGGACAGATACGCAGTATTTT
TRBV7-6	-	17	-	TRBJ2-2	CASSLFAAGTNTGELFF	TGTGCCAGCAGCTTATTCGCGGCGGGCACGAACACCGGGGAGCTGTTTTTT
TRBV2	-	12	-	TRBJ1-1	CASSVAGFEAFF	TGTGCCAGTAGTGTGGCAGGATTTGAAGCTTTCTTT
TRBV30	-	15	-	TRBJ1-6	CAWSQEGNPTSPLHF	TGTGCCTGGAGTCAAGAGGGCAACCCGACTTCACCCCTCCACTTT
TRBV30	-	15	-	TRBJ1-6	CAWEVGPSYNSPLHF	TGTGCCTGGGAGGTGGGGCCTTCCTATAATTCACCCCTCCACTTT
TRBV20-1	-	11	-	TRBJ1-2	CSATGGYGYTF	TGCAGTGCAACGGGCGGGTATGGCTACACCTTC
TRBV15	few	18	TRBD2	TRBJ2-1	CATSTGLAGGGSYNEQFF	TGTGCCACCAGCACGGGACTAGCGGGAGGAGGGTCCTACAATGAGCAGTTCTTC
TRBV2	-	13	-	TRBJ2-7	CASSETGFFEQYF	TGTGCCAGCAGTGAAACAGGGTTCTTCGAGCAGTACTTC
TRBV30	-	14	-	TRBJ1-6	CAWGNGGASITLHF	TGTGCCTGGGGGAATGGAGGGGCCTCCATCACCCTCCACTTT
TRBV30	-	11	-	TRBJ1-2	CAWSVQPGYTF	TGTGCCTGGAGTGTACAACCTGGCTACACCTTC
TRBV6-5	-	15	-	TRBJ1-3	CASSLQGSSGNTIYF	TGTGCCAGCAGTTTACAGGGCTCCTCTGGAAACACCATATATTTT
TRBV5-3	few	15	-	TRBJ2-7	CARSREGDDTYEQYF	TGTGCCAGAAGCCGAGAAGGAGATGATACCTACGAGCAGTACTTC
TRBV4-1	-	16	-	TRBJ1-5	CASSQVGGGGNQPQHF	TGCGCCAGCAGCCAAGTGGGGGGGGGCGGAAATCAGCCCCAGCATTTT
TRBV7-2	-	15	-	TRBJ1-3	CASSLVKGAGNTIYF	TGTGCCAGCAGCTTAGTCAAAGGGGCGGGAAACACCATATATTTT
TRBV7-3	-	15	TRBD1	TRBJ1-1	CASSATGGEGTEAFF	TGTGCCAGCAGCGCAACAGGGGGCGAGGGAACTGAAGCTTTCTTT
TRBV10-3	-	15	TRBD1	TRBJ2-7	CAISESGQGADEQYF	TGTGCCATCAGTGAAAGCGGTCAGGGGGCGGACGAGCAGTACTTC
TRBV7-8	-	13	-	TRBJ2-5	CASSLGLKETQYF	TGTGCCAGCAGCTTAGGCCTAAAAGAGACCCAGTACTTC